This T cell receptor (beta chain) was observed in a study of blood T cell repertoires in COVID-19. Study context: From the United States, Italy and Spain came samples of acute and convalescent COVID-19.

In the original processing: Scientists estimated how many nucleated cells there were by amplifying reference gene primers. The data were produced by immunoSEQ multiplex PCR, yet TCRdb's version contains in-frame clones alone and is incomplete. V, J and clone size are taken as reported in that table, and D and trimming were inferred from the DNA itself. The data show 30,000 to 40,000 clones, with about 90% seen just once and around 20% held by the top ten. CDR3 length: 15 amino acids. In germline, CDR1 is MNHEY, CDR2 SVGAGI. Deletions cut 8 bases from V and 3 bases from J, with 19 bases between. This sequence was found in a man between 60 and 75 years old with acute or convalescent COVID-19. The V and J genes are TRBV6-5 and TRBJ1-1; TRBD1 is a possible D gene (5 bases). The sample was peripheral blood. CDR3 DNA sequence: TGTGCCAGCTTTTTTTTTAAGGGCAGGGACACTGAAGCTTTCTTT. Its translation: CASFFFKGRDTEAFF.